Listed below are T cell receptor beta chains from one sample, sequenced in a study of blood T cells in healthy people across ages. Each CDR3 protein gets one entry after TCRdb re-called the 5' RACE reads with MiXCR. The sample lists 700,000 to 850,000 distinct CDR3 sequences; about 53% were seen once. The sample taken for sequencing was blood. The source is a man older than 75 in good health. Each CDR3 is given with its conserved first and last residue. The D gene is left open where the match is weak. Part of the rows lack a size; the others show once, few, many or a class for expanded clones.

>TRBJ2-3|many|TRBV18|TRBD2
CASFSSGASTDTQYF
TGTGCCAGCTTTTCTAGCGGGGCGTCCACAGATACGCAGTATTTT
>TRBJ2-7|.|TRBV5-1|TRBD1
CASNPGQHHEQYF
TGCGCCTCCAACCCGGGACAGCACCACGAGCAGTACTTC
>TRBJ2-1|.|TRBV24-1|TRBD2
CATSDKTSGRSYNEQFF
TGTGCCACCAGTGATAAGACTAGCGGGAGATCCTACAATGAGCAGTTCTTC
>TRBJ2-7|.|TRBV12-3/TRBV12-4|TRBD2
CASSLARYSGRGDHEQYF
TGTGCCAGCAGTTTAGCCCGTTATAGCGGGAGAGGTGACCACGAGCAGTACTTC
>TRBJ2-1|.|TRBV29-1|TRBD2
CSVPRPTSGSYNEQFF
TGCAGCGTTCCTCGCCCCACTAGCGGGAGCTACAATGAGCAGTTCTTC
>TRBJ2-7|.|TRBV7-9|TRBD1
CASSSEGQGNYEQYF
TGTGCCAGCAGTTCTGAGGGACAGGGTAACTACGAGCAGTACTTC
>TRBJ2-7|few|TRBV29-1|TRBD1
CSVGGQAATYEQYF
TGCAGCGTGGGGGGACAGGCTGCCACCTACGAGCAGTACTTC
>TRBJ2-6|.|TRBV9|.
CASSVVKANVLTF
TGTGCCAGCAGCGTAGTTAAGGCCAACGTCCTGACTTTC
>TRBJ2-2|.|TRBV12-3/TRBV12-4|TRBD1
CASSLGQGALKLFF
TGTGCCAGCAGTCTGGGACAGGGGGCGTTGAAGCTGTTTTTT
>TRBJ1-1|once|TRBV7-2|.
CASSHPGDTGTEAFF
TGTGCCAGCAGCCATCCGGGGGACACGGGCACTGAAGCTTTCTTT